This passage covers 7 T cell receptor beta chains from one sample sequenced in a study of T cells after posttransplantation cyclophosphamide. Treatment was busulfan-fludarabine conditioning, a marrow graft, and cyclophosphamide on days +3 and +4. Sequencing used immunoSEQ multiplex PCR; TCRdb keeps in-frame clones, though not all of them. The table lists around 13,000 clones, no singletons, with 26% in the top ten. The specimen comprised PBMCs, sampled after allogeneic stem cell transplant with posttransplant cyclophosphamide. The receptors stem from a female patient aged 40-50 years who received an allogeneic stem cell transplant from an unrelated donor, was CMV-positive, and had acute GVHD only. Some T cells may have originated in the graft donor.

This clone appeared many times. The genes are TRBV6-5 and TRBJ1-6, with unresolved D. V was trimmed by 8 bases and J by 10 bases, leaving 18 bases between them. Germline V gene sequence: CDR1 MNHEY, CDR2 SVGAGI. The CDR3 loop spans 14 amino acids. CDR3 amino acids: CASSLLSLQSPLHF. The DNA for the CDR3 is TGTGCCAGCTCTCTCCTATCCCTCCAATCACCCCTCCACTTT.

This clone was seen many times. The rearrangement uses TRBV10-3 and TRBJ2-7; perhaps TRBD1 as D (6 bases). V lost 3 bases and J lost 2, with 11 bases in between. The CDR3 is made up of 14 amino acids. Germline V gene lookup returns CDR1 ENHRY and CDR2 SYGVKD. CDR3 amino acids: CAISDPGEAYEQYF. Here the CDR3 DNA reads TGTGCCATCAGTGACCCAGGGGAAGCCTACGAGCAGTACTTC.

The gene calls are TRBV19 and TRBJ2-7, with 9 bases matching TRBD1. V shed 2 bases and J 2 bases; nucleotides not matched to a gene: 4. The CDR3 consists of 15 residues. Germline V gives CDR1 LNHDA, CDR2 SQIVND (reference sequence). The DNA of the CDR3 is TGTGCCAGTAGTATATGGACAGGGGCCGCCTACGAGCAGTACTTC. Its translation: CASSIWTGAAYEQYF.

This clone was seen many times. The chain links TRBV21-1 to TRBJ1-4; TRBD1 is the table's D call, not checked against the DNA. TRBV21-1 is assigned pseudogene status. The CDR3 consists of 12 residues. As DNA, the CDR3 is TGTGCCAGCAGCTTGACAGGGGAAAAACTGTTTTTT. Translation: CASSLTGEKLFF.

This clone has a count of ten or more. The chain couples TRBV11-2 to TRBJ2-6, with D perhaps matching TRBD2 (6 bases). The ends were cut back, 3 bases at V and 0 bases at J, with 12 bases in the middle. The CDR3 is made up of 17 amino acids. The germline gives CDR1 SGHAT, CDR2 FQNNGV. Here the CDR3 DNA reads TGTGCCAGCAGCTTTCTGGGGACTTCCTCTGGGGCCAACGTCCTGACTTTC. Amino acids: CASSFLGTSSGANVLTF.

This clone was detected ten times or more. This rearrangement joins TRBV6-7 to TRBJ2-2; 10 nucleotides align to TRBD1. TRBV6-7 is an ORF for which the function is uncertain. The junction had 6 bases not matched to a gene; V was cut back by 2 bases and J by 6 bases. This CDR3 comprises 16 residues. The CDR3 DNA reads TGTGCCAGCAGTTACACCGGGACAGGGGCTTCCGGGGAGCTGTTTTTT. Amino acid sequence: CASSYTGTGASGELFF.

This clone showed up many times. The chain recombines TRBV7-8 with TRBJ1-2; 8 nucleotides agree with TRBD1. The CDR3 contains 13 residues. V was clipped by 6 bases and J by 6 bases; unmatched bases: 6. Per the germline V gene, CDR1 is SGHVS and CDR2 is FQNEAQ. The CDR3 region is CASSIQGADGYTF. CDR3 in DNA: TGTGCCAGCAGTATTCAGGGGGCGGATGGCTACACCTTC.